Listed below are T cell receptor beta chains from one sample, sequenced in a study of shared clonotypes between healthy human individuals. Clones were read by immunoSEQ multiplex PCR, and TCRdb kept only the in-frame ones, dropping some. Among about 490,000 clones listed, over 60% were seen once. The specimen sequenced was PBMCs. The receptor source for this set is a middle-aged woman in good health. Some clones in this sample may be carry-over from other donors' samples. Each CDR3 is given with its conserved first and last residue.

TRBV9	CASSVGGFRGSLNEQFF
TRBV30	CAWRGYGTYEQYF
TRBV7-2	CASSLGPSSGGGYTF
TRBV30	CACNRGFGETQYF
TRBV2	CASSDRSGRNYEQYF
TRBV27	CASRSQLYGYTF
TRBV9	CASSAYLRQATDTQYF
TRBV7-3	CASSHRGGTQYF
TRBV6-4	CASSAPGSTGELFF
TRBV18	CASSPISGISYNEQFF
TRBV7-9	CASSLDGQGLDGYTF
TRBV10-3	CAISDSGTGGLDEQYF
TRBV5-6	CASSRRDSHEKLFF
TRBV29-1	CSVGFDPYYEQYF
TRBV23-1	CASSQPGPSSYEQYF
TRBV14	CASSQGSGTNTGELFF
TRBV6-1	CASGPMRFGDIQYF
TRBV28	CASSPPRGKLFF
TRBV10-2	CASMGTGQETQYF
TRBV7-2	CASSLGPSMAQPQHF
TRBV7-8	CASSLAAGGAGETQYF
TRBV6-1	CASSTTRTTDTQYF
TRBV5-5	CASSLRLAGESSEQYF
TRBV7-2	CASSPRTSVNTGELFF
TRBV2	CASSPERGPGLDTQYF
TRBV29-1	CSVESSGRAGDTQYF
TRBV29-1	CSVRDPEKLFF
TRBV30	CAWRLGNYGYTF
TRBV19	CASSILWGSGNTIYF
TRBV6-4	CASSDSSLAGGSYNEQFF
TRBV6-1	CASETSGQETQYF
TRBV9	CASTKGVAGAETGELFF
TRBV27	CASSWTVTGTGELFF
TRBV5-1	CASSLEGGVDEQYF
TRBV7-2	CASSGNRDNYEQYF
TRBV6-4	CASSEEFGHNQPQHF
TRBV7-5	CARSFLSRHEQFF
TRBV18	CASSLAISTDTQYF
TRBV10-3	CAIRSTLERAIYF